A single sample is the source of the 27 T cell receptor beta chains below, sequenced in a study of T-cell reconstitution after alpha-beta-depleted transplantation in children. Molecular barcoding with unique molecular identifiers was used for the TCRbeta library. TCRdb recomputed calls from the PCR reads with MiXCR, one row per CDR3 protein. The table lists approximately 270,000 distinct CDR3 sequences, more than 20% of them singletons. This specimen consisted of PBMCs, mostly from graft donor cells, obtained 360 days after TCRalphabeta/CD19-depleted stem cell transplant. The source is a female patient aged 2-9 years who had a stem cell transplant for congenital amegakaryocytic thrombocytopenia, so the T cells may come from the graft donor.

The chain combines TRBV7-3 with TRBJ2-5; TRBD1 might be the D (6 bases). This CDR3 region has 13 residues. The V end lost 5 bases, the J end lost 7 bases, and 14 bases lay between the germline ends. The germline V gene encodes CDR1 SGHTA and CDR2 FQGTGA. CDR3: CASSEQGSGTQYF. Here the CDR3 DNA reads TGTGCCAGCAGCGAACAGGGAAGTGGGACCCAGTACTTC.

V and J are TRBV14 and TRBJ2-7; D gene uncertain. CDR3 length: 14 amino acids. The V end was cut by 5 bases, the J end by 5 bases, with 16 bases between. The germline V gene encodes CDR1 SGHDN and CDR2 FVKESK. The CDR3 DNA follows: TGTGCCAGCAGCAAGACGCAGTCGTTCCACGAGCAGTACTTC. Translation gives CASSKTQSFHEQYF.

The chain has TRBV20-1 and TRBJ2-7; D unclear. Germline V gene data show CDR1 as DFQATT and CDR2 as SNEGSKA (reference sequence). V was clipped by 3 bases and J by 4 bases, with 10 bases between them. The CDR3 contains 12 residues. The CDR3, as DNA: TGCAGTGCTAGTGCACAGATATACGAGCAGTACTTC. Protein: CSASAQIYEQYF.

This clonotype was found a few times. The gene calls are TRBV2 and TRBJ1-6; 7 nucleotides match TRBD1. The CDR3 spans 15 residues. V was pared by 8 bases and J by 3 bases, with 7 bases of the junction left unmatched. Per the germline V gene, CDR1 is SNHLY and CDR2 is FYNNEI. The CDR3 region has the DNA TGTGCCAGCCGCGTGACAGGGTTCTATAATTCACCCCTCCACTTT. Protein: CASRVTGFYNSPLHF.

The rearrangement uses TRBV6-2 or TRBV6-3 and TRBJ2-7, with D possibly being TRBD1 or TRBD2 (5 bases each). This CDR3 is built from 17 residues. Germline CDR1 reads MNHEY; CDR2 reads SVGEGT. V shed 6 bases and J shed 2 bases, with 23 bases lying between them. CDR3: CASRRAGMSGHAYEQYF. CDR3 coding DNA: TGTGCCAGCAGGCGAGCAGGGATGAGCGGCCATGCCTACGAGCAGTACTTC.

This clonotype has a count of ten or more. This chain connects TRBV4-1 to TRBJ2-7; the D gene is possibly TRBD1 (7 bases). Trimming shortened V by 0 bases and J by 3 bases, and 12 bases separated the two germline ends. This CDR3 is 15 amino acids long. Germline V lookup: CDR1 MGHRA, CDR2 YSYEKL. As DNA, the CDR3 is TGCGCCAGCAGCCAAGAAGGAGGGACAGTCTACGAGCAGTACTTC. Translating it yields CASSQEGGTVYEQYF.

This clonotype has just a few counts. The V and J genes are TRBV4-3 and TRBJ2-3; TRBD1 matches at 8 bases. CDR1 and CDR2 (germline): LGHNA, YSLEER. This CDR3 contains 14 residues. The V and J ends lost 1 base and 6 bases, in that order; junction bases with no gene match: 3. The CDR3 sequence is CASSQGTGRDTQYF. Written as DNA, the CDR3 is TGCGCCAGCAGCCAAGGGACAGGGAGGGATACGCAGTATTTT.

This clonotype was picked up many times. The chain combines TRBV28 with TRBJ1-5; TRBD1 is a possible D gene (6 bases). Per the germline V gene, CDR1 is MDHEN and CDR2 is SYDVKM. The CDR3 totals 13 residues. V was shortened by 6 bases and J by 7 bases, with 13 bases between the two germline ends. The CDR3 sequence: CASSGNRAQPQHF. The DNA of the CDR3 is TGTGCCAGCAGCGGGAACAGGGCGCAGCCCCAGCATTTT.

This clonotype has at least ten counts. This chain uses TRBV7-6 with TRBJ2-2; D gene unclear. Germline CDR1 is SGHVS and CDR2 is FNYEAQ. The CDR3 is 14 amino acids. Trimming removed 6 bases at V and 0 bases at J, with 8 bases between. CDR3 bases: TGTGCCAGCAGGTCGATTCCGAACACCGGGGAGCTGTTTTTT. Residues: CASRSIPNTGELFF.

The DNA of the CDR3 is TGTGCCAGCAGCTCAAATAGGCTGGGCGGTGAGCAGTTCTTC. It is translated as CASSSNRLGGEQFF. V gene TRBV11-3 combines with J gene TRBJ2-1; no clear D. This CDR3 has 14 amino acids. The germline V gene encodes CDR1 SGHNT and CDR2 YENEEA. V was shortened by 4 bases and J by 9 bases, with 16 bases between the two germline ends.

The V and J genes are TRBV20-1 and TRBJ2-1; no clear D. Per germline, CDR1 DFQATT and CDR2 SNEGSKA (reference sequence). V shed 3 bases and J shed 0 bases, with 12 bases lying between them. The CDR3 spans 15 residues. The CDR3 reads CSASAITSSYNEQFF. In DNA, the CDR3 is TGCAGTGCTAGCGCGATTACAAGCTCCTACAATGAGCAGTTCTTC.

CDR3 loop: CASSLTGDILSTDTQYF. The CDR3 region has the DNA TGTGCCAGCAGCCTCACTGGCGACATTCTAAGCACAGATACGCAGTATTTT. The genes are TRBV14 and TRBJ2-3, with D unresolved. The CDR3 is 17 amino acids. CDR1 and CDR2 from the germline V gene are SGHDN and FVKESK. The V end was cut by 4 bases, the J end by 0 bases, with 17 bases between.

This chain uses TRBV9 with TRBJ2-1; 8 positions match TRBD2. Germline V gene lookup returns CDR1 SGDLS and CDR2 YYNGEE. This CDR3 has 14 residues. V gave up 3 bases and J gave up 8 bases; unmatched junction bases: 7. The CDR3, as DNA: TGTGCCAGCAGCGGGGGACTAGATCCCCATGAGCAGTTCTTC. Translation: CASSGGLDPHEQFF.

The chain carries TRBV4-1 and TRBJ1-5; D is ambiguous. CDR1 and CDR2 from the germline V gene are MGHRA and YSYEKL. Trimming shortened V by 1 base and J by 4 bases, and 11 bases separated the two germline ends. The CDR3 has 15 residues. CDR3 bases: TGCGCCAGCAGCCAAGTAATCGCCGGGAATCAGCCCCAGCATTTT. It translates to CASSQVIAGNQPQHF.

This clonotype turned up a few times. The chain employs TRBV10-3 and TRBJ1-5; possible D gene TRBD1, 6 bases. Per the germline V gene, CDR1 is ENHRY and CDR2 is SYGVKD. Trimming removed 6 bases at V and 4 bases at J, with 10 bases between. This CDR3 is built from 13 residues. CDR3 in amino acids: CAISRDTNQPQHF. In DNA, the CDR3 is TGTGCCATCAGCCGGGACACTAATCAGCCCCAGCATTTT.

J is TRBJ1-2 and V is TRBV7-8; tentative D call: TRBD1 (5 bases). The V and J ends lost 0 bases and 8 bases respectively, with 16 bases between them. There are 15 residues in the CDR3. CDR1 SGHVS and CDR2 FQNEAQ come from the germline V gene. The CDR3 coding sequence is TGTGCCAGCAGCTTAGCCGGACCTCCGGGGACGGGCTACACCTTC. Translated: CASSLAGPPGTGYTF.

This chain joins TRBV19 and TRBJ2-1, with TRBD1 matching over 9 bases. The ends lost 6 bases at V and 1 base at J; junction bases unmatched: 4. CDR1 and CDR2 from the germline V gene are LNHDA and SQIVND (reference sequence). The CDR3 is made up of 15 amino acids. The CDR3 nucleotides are TGTGCCAGTAGAGTCGGGACAGGGTCCTACAATGAGCAGTTCTTC. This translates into CASRVGTGSYNEQFF.

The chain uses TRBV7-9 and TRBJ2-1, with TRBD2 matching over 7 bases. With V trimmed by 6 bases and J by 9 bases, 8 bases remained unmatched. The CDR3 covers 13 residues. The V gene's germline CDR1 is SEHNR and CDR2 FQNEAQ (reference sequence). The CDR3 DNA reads TGTGCCAGCAGGCCCACTAGCGACGGTGAGCAGTTCTTC. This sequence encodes CASRPTSDGEQFF.

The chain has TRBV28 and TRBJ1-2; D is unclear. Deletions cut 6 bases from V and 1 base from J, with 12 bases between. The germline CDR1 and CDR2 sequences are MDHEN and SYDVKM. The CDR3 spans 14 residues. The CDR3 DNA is TGTGCCAGCAGCCGAGCGGATTATAACTATGGCTACACCTTC. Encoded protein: CASSRADYNYGYTF.

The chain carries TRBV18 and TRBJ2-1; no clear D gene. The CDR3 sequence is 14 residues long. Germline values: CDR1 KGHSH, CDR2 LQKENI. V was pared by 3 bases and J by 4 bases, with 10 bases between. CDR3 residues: CASSPESRYNEQFF. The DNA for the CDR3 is TGTGCCAGCTCACCGGAGAGTAGGTACAATGAGCAGTTCTTC.

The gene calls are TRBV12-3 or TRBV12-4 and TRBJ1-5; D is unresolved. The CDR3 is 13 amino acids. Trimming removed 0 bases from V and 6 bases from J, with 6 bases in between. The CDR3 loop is CASSLAEGQPQHF. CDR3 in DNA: TGTGCCAGCAGTTTAGCAGAAGGTCAGCCCCAGCATTTT.

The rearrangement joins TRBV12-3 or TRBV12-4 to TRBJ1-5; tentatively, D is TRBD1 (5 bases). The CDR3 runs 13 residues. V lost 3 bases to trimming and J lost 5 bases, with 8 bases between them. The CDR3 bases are TGTGCCAGCAGTTTGAGGGGAGATCAGCCCCAGCATTTT. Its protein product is CASSLRGDQPQHF.

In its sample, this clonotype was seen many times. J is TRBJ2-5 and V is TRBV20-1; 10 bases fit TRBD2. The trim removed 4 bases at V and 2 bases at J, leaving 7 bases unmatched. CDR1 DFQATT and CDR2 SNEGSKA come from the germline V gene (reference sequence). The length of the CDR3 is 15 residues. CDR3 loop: CSATGLADPQETQYF. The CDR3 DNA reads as TGCAGTGCTACTGGACTAGCGGACCCACAAGAGACCCAGTACTTC.

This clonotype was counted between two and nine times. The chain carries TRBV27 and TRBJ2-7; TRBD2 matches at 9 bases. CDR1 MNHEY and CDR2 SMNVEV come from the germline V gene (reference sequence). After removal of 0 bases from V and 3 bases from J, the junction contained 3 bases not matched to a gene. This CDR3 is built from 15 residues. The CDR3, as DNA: TGTGCCAGCAGTTTATCGGCTAGCGGGAACTACGAGCAGTACTTC. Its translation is CASSLSASGNYEQYF.

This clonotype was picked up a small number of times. CDR3 in DNA: TGTGCCACCAGCAAGACCGGGAGCACAGATACGCAGTATTTT. The encoded protein is CATSKTGSTDTQYF. The chain combines TRBV15 with TRBJ2-3; no reliable D call. V was pared by 4 bases and J by 0 bases, with 8 bases between. The length of the CDR3 is 14 residues. The germline CDR1 and CDR2 sequences are LNHNV and YYDKDF (reference sequence). The full variable domain, with the rest looked up from reference TRBV15 and TRBJ2-3, is DAMVIQNPRYQVTQFGKPVTLSCSQTLNHNVMYWYQQKSSQAPKLLFHYYDKDFNNEADTPDNFQSRRPNTSFCFLDIRSPGLGDTAMYLCATSKTGSTDTQYFGPGTRLTVL.

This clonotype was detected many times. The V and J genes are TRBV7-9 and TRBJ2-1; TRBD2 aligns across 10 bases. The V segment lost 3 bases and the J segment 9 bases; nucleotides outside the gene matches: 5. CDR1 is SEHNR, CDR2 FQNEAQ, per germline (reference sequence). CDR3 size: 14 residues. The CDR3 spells CASSFLAGVVEQFF. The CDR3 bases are TGTGCCAGCAGCTTCCTAGCGGGAGTCGTTGAGCAGTTCTTC.

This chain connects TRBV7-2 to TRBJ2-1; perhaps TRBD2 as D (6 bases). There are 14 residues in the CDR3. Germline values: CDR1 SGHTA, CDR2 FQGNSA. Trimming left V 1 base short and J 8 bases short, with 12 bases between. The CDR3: CASSLGASVHEQFF. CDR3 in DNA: TGTGCCAGCAGCTTAGGGGCTAGCGTCCATGAGCAGTTCTTC.